These 12 T cell receptor beta chains share one sample of origin, sequenced in a study of early stage breast cancer tumors. The repertoire was sequenced with immunoSEQ multiplex PCR; TCRdb's copy has only in-frame clones and lacks some. The sample holds roughly 30,000 clones; more than 65% are singletons and the top ten take approximately 4.4%. Specimen: blood. The source of these receptors is a person in their forties with breast cancer.

J is TRBJ1-1 and V is TRBV19; D is undetermined. With 3 bases removed from V and 7 bases from J, the gap between germline ends came to 12 bases. CDR3 length: 13 amino acids. The germline V gene encodes CDR1 LNHDA and CDR2 SQIVND (reference sequence). The chain's CDR3 is CASSINQEGEAFF. The CDR3 region has the DNA TGTGCCAGTAGTATCAATCAGGAGGGTGAAGCTTTCTTT.

This chain joins TRBV30 and TRBJ2-7; 7 bases align to TRBD2. Germline CDR1 GTSNPN, CDR2 SVGIG (reference sequence). V trimming: 3 bases; J trimming: 2 bases; junction bases outside the gene matches: 10. The CDR3 length is 15 residues. The CDR3 DNA follows: TGTGCCTGGAGCGGGTTTGGGGGAGGGCCCTACGAGCAGTACTTC. It is translated as CAWSGFGGGPYEQYF. Based on the CDR3 plus reference TRBV30 and TRBJ2-7, the full variable domain is SQTIHQWPATLVQPVGSPLSLECTVEGTSNPNLYWYRQAAGRGLQLLFYSVGIGQISSEVPQNLSASRPQDRQFILSSKKLLLSDSGFYLCAWSGFGGGPYEQYFGPGTRLTVT.

In this sample, this clone turned up a few times. V is TRBV27 and J is TRBJ2-2; the D gene is possibly TRBD2 (6 bases). The CDR3 covers 14 residues. CDR1 and CDR2 (germline): MNHEY, SMNVEV (reference sequence). V dropped 7 bases and J dropped 5 bases, with 14 bases sitting between them. CDR3 nucleotides: TGTGCCAGCACTCGGGACTCCTTGACCGGGGAGCTGTTTTTT. This gives the protein CASTRDSLTGELFF.

The chain couples TRBV7-2 to TRBJ2-5; the D gene is possibly TRBD1 (5 bases). Looked up from germline, CDR1 is SGHTA and CDR2 is FQGNSA. This CDR3 region has 14 residues. Between the trimmed V and J ends, which lost 4 bases and 1 base, there was a span of 10 bases. The CDR3, as DNA: TGTGCCAGCAGCTCTACAGGCGCCCAAGAGACCCAGTACTTC. Protein product: CASSSTGAQETQYF.

This clone came up once. V gene TRBV4-1 combines with J gene TRBJ2-7; TRBD1 aligns across 7 bases. CDR1 and CDR2 from the germline V gene are MGHRA and YSYEKL. The CDR3 is 16 amino acids. With 3 bases clipped from V and 2 bases from J, the junction kept 10 bases outside the gene matches. The CDR3 sequence: CASSHSVVGGAYEQYF. The CDR3 DNA reads TGCGCCAGCAGCCACTCGGTTGTAGGGGGCGCCTACGAGCAGTACTTC.

This clone occurred once. The chain links TRBV6-5 to TRBJ2-1; TRBD1 aligns across 9 bases. The CDR3 sequence is 15 residues long. Unmatched junction bases numbered 4, after V lost 3 bases and J lost 4 bases. CDR1 and CDR2 (germline): MNHEY, SVGAGI. In DNA form, the CDR3 reads TGTGCCAGCAGTTATTCGGGACAGGGATACAATGAGCAGTTCTTC. As protein: CASSYSGQGYNEQFF.

The rearrangement uses TRBV6-1 and TRBJ2-7, with 10 bases identical to TRBD1. V dropped 1 base and J dropped 5; count of bases not matched to a gene: 17. Per germline, CDR1 MNHNS and CDR2 SASEGT. The CDR3 consists of 19 residues. The CDR3 bases are TGTGCCAGCAGTGAAGGGAGGGGGGTATCCTGGGACAGGGGCCACGAGCAGTACTTC. This encodes CASSEGRGVSWDRGHEQYF.

CDR3 protein: CASSLKGYGEKLFF. The CDR3 DNA reads as TGTGCCAGCAGCTTGAAAGGGTATGGGGAAAAACTGTTTTTT. This chain links TRBV5-6 with TRBJ1-4; D not certain. CDR1 is SGHDT, CDR2 YYEEEE, per germline. Trimming left V 1 base short and J 8 bases short, with 12 bases between. The CDR3 spans 14 residues.

The chain is built from TRBV10-3 and TRBJ2-1; TRBD2 agrees at 8 bases. CDR1 and CDR2 (germline): ENHRY, SYGVKD. The V gene end was trimmed by 7 bases and the J gene end by 4 bases; junction bases not matched to a gene: 6. The CDR3 runs to 14 residues. CDR3 protein: CAIKTGGPYNEQFF. Here the CDR3 DNA reads TGTGCCATCAAAACGGGAGGGCCTTACAATGAGCAGTTCTTC.

This chain uses TRBV27 with TRBJ2-5; tentative D call: TRBD2 (7 bases). The germline V gene has CDR1 MNHEY and CDR2 SMNVEV (reference sequence). This CDR3 is 15 amino acids long. V lost 2 bases, J lost 7 bases, and 17 bases lay in between. Here the CDR3 DNA reads TGTGCCAGCAGTTTAGGAGCCGGGGGGCCACGGACCCAGTACTTC. Protein sequence: CASSLGAGGPRTQYF.

This chain uses TRBV7-7 with TRBJ2-1; 11 nucleotides agree with TRBD2. V gave up 5 bases and J gave up 5 bases; unmatched junction bases: 8. The CDR3 contains 16 residues. Germline CDR1 reads SSHAT; CDR2 reads FNYEAQ (reference sequence). The CDR3 DNA follows: TGTGCCAGCAGCCCTGGGGGACTAGCGGACAACAATGAGCAGTTCTTC. Its translation is CASSPGGLADNNEQFF.

This clone has only a few counts. The V and J genes are TRBV6-1 and TRBJ2-4; either TRBD1 or TRBD2 may supply D (5 bases each). Germline CDR1 is MNHNS and CDR2 is SASEGT. V was shortened by 0 bases and J by 8 bases, with 8 bases between the two germline ends. This CDR3 region has 13 residues. The CDR3 loop reads CASSEARGYIQYF. The CDR3, as DNA: TGTGCCAGCAGTGAAGCGAGGGGATACATTCAGTACTTC.